The 11 T cell receptor beta chains given below trace back to one sample, sequenced in a study of PD-1 blockade in classical Hodgkin lymphoma. Produced via immunoSEQ multiplex PCR; TCRdb's table is partial and in-frame only. This sample carries some 35,000 clones, about nine tenths of them seen once, and the ten largest clones take about 0.21%. Brentuximab vedotin exposure varied, and every patient relapsed after autologous stem cell transplantation. Thawed PBMCs were the source of CD4+ T cells, purified by magnetic negative selection. The sequenced sample was CD4+ T cells from blood, obtained at baseline. All receptors derive from a human donor with classical Hodgkin lymphoma.

The chain carries TRBV5-4 and TRBJ2-2; TRBD1 matches at 7 bases. With 1 base clipped from V and 6 bases from J, the junction kept 9 bases outside the gene matches. CDR1 SGHNT and CDR2 YYREEE come from the germline V gene (reference sequence). The CDR3 is 16 amino acids. The CDR3 DNA reads as TGTGCCAGCAGCTTGAAGGACAGGTTAGATTCCGGGGAGCTGTTTTTT. Its protein is CASSLKDRLDSGELFF.

The rearrangement joins TRBV19 to TRBJ2-7; TRBD2 matches 10 bases. Germline V gene sequence: CDR1 LNHDA, CDR2 SQIVND (reference sequence). V lost 2 bases, J lost 7 bases, and 5 bases stayed unmatched. There are 14 residues in the CDR3. CDR3 coding DNA: TGTGCCAGTAGTATACTAGCGGGAGTGGGTGAGCAGTACTTC. Protein: CASSILAGVGEQYF. Drawing the rest from reference TRBV19 and TRBJ2-7, the complete variable domain is DGGITQSPKYLFRKEGQNVTLSCEQNLNHDAMYWYRQDPGQGLRLIYYSQIVNDFQKGDIAEGYSVSREKKESFPLTVTSAQKNPTAFYLCASSILAGVGEQYFGPGTRLTVT.

J is TRBJ2-6 and V is TRBV5-6, with TRBD1 identical over 8 bases. The length of the CDR3 is 14 residues. From germline, CDR1 is SGHDT and CDR2 YYEEEE. The V segment lost 4 bases and the J segment 8 bases; nucleotides outside the gene matches: 5. CDR3 in amino acids: CASSTDRGSNVLTF. CDR3 in DNA: TGTGCCAGCAGCACAGACAGGGGTTCCAACGTCCTGACTTTC.

This clone was seen once. The chain uses TRBV7-9 and TRBJ1-1; possibly TRBD1 for D (6 bases). CDR1 and CDR2 from the germline V gene are SEHNR and FQNEAQ (reference sequence). This CDR3 is 14 amino acids long. The V gene lost 11 bases and the J gene lost 0 bases, with 16 bases spanning the gap. This CDR3 is CALGGETMNTEAFF. CDR3 in DNA: TGTGCCTTAGGGGGGGAAACCATGAACACTGAAGCTTTCTTT.

V gene TRBV5-1 combines with J gene TRBJ1-1; no definite D call. This CDR3 has 15 residues. V dropped 0 bases and J dropped 0 bases, with 9 bases sitting between them. In germline, CDR1 is SGHRS, CDR2 YFSETQ. The CDR3 reads CASSLGVVMNTEAFF. CDR3 DNA: TGCGCCAGCAGCTTGGGGGTAGTGATGAACACTGAAGCTTTCTTT.

V and J are TRBV5-1 and TRBJ2-7; D remains ambiguous. Looked up from germline, CDR1 is SGHRS and CDR2 is YFSETQ. The CDR3 totals 12 residues. The germline V and J ends were trimmed by 4 bases and 7 bases, with 12 bases remaining between them. CDR3 loop: CASSHSPGEQYF. CDR3 coding DNA: TGCGCCAGCAGCCACTCCCCTGGGGAGCAGTACTTC. Drawing the rest from reference TRBV5-1 and TRBJ2-7, the complete variable domain is KAGVTQTPRYLIKTRGQQVTLSCSPISGHRSVSWYQQTPGQGLQFLFEYFSETQRNKGNFPGRFSGRQFSNSRSEMNVSTLELGDSALYLCASSHSPGEQYFGPGTRLTVT.

V gene TRBV30 combines with J gene TRBJ2-2, with 8 bases identical to TRBD1. Germline V gene data show CDR1 as GTSNPN and CDR2 as SVGIG (reference sequence). The J segment lost 1 base and the V segment lost 3 bases, leaving 4 bases of the junction unmatched. The CDR3 spans 15 residues. CDR3: CAWRPDRVNTGELFF. The CDR3 nucleotides read TGTGCCTGGAGACCGGACAGGGTGAACACCGGGGAGCTGTTTTTT. Full variable domain (rest looked up from reference TRBV30 and TRBJ2-2): SQTIHQWPATLVQPVGSPLSLECTVEGTSNPNLYWYRQAAGRGLQLLFYSVGIGQISSEVPQNLSASRPQDRQFILSSKKLLLSDSGFYLCAWRPDRVNTGELFFGEGSRLTVL.

The J gene is TRBJ2-7, the V gene TRBV28; 9 positions match TRBD2. V dropped 7 bases and J dropped 5; count of bases not matched to a gene: 9. The CDR3 totals 14 residues. The V gene's germline CDR1 is MDHEN and CDR2 SYDVKM. The CDR3 loop is CASTFSGSGDEQYF. The CDR3 DNA reads as TGTGCCAGCACCTTTAGCGGGAGTGGCGACGAGCAGTACTTC. The full variable domain, completed using reference TRBV28 and TRBJ2-7, is DVKVTQSSRYLVKRTGEKVFLECVQDMDHENMFWYRQDPGLGLRLIYFSYDVKMKEKGDIPEGYSVSREKKERFSLILESASTNQTSMYLCASTFSGSGDEQYFGPGTRLTVT.

The chain is built from TRBV2 and TRBJ1-4; 8 nucleotides match TRBD1. The germline V gene encodes CDR1 SNHLY and CDR2 FYNNEI. CDR3 size: 14 residues. V lost 1 base to trimming and J lost 10 bases; unmatched junction nucleotides: 5. CDR3 bases: TGTGCCAGCAGTGAAGGGCAGGGGGCCGGAAAACTGTTTTTT. It translates to CASSEGQGAGKLFF.

This clone has only one observation. The V gene is TRBV27, the J gene TRBJ1-1; perhaps TRBD1 as D (5 bases). Germline V CDR1 and CDR2: MNHEY, SMNVEV (reference sequence). This CDR3 comprises 15 residues. Deletions cut 6 bases from V and 2 bases from J, with 16 bases between. In DNA form, the CDR3 reads TGTGCCAGCAGGGAATTAGGACAACGAAACACTGAAGCTTTCTTT. It codes for CASRELGQRNTEAFF.

On this clone itself: Its ends do not fully match the called genes, so a read error is possible. CDR3: CASSLTVMLQGTQYF. DNA for the CDR3: TGTGCCAGCAGTTTGACAGTGATGCTCCAAGGGACCCAGTACTTC. The J gene is TRBJ2-5, the V gene TRBV27; perhaps TRBD1 as D (5 bases). This CDR3 region has 15 residues. Germline CDR1 MNHEY, CDR2 SMNVEV (reference sequence).